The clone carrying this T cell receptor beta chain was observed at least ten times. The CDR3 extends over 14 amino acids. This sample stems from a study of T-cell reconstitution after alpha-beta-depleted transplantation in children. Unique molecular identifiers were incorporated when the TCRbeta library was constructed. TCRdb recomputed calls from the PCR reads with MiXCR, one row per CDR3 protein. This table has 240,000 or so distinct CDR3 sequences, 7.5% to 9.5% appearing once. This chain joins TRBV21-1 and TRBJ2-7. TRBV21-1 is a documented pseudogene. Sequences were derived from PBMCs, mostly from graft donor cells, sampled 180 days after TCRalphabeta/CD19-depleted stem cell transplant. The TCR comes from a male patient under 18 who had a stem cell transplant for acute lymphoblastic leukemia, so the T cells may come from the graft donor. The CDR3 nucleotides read TGTGCCAGCAGCAAAAACGACGTCTCCTACGAGCAGTACTTC. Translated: CASSKNDVSYEQYF.